One sample yielded the 15 T cell receptor beta chains listed below, sequenced in a study of cytomegalovirus exposure and HLA in healthy donors. The PCR was carried out with 60 Vbeta primers and 13 Jbeta primers. Clones were sequenced by immunoSEQ multiplex PCR, and TCRdb holds only the in-frame ones, with some missing. The sample has around 150,000 clones, 60% to 80% seen once; the top ten hold roughly 0.69%. The specimen sequenced was PBMCs. The receptor source for this set is a male donor in good health and CMV-seronegative.

The chain has TRBV23-1 and TRBJ1-1; 9 bases fit TRBD1. TRBV23-1 carries the ORF label, with uncertain function. Trimming took 3 bases from V and 5 from J; bases not matched to a gene: 19. This CDR3 spans 19 amino acids. The CDR3 nucleotides are TGCGCCAGCAGTCATCTGGACTCCCGGGACAGGGCGTTTGGGACTGAAGCTTTCTTT. It specifies CASSHLDSRDRAFGTEAFF.

This clone was picked up a small number of times. V is TRBV6-5 and J is TRBJ1-2; TRBD1 matches at 8 bases. CDR1 and CDR2 (germline): MNHEY, SVGAGI. This CDR3 is 15 amino acids long. The junction had 10 bases not matched to a gene; V was cut back by 2 bases and J by 8 bases. CDR3 DNA sequence: TGTGCCAGCAGTTACGCCAGCGCAGGGGGCGAAGGCTACACCTTC. Translating gives CASSYASAGGEGYTF.

The rearrangement joins TRBV7-8 to TRBJ1-5; 7 bases line up with TRBD1. Trimming took 3 bases from V and 5 from J; bases not matched to a gene: 16. Per germline, CDR1 SGHVS and CDR2 FQNEAQ. The CDR3 covers 18 residues. Written as DNA, the CDR3 is TGTGCCAGCAGCTTTTCCCCACCGGGGACAGCCCTAGATCAGCCCCAGCATTTT. Amino acids: CASSFSPPGTALDQPQHF.

In this sample, this clone turned up once. The chain uses TRBV11-2 and TRBJ2-1; D unclear. V lost 1 base, J lost 4 bases, and 11 bases lay in between. CDR3 length: 15 residues. Per germline, CDR1 SGHAT and CDR2 FQNNGV. For the CDR3, the DNA is TGTGCCAGCAGCTTAGCGTTCCAGACTTACAATGAGCAGTTCTTC. It translates to CASSLAFQTYNEQFF. Full variable domain (rest looked up from reference TRBV11-2 and TRBJ2-1): EAGVAQSPRYKIIEKRQSVAFWCNPISGHATLYWYQQILGQGPKLLIQFQNNGVVDDSQLPKDRFSAERLKGVDSTLKIQPAKLEDSAVYLCASSLAFQTYNEQFFGPGTRLTVL.

The V call is TRBV6-5, the J call TRBJ1-1, with 7 bases fitting TRBD1. V lost 6 bases to trimming and J lost 5 bases; unmatched junction nucleotides: 9. CDR3 length: 14 residues. CDR1 and CDR2 from the germline V gene are MNHEY and SVGAGI. CDR3 bases: TGTGCCAGCAGCCCTACAGGGGTTGGTACTGAAGCTTTCTTT. This translates into CASSPTGVGTEAFF.

The gene calls are TRBV15 and TRBJ2-7, with 7 bases identical to TRBD2. Germline CDR1 reads LNHNV; CDR2 reads YYDKDF (reference sequence). V trimming: 1 base; J trimming: 5 bases; junction bases outside the gene matches: 5. The CDR3 length is 14 residues. The CDR3 coding sequence is TGTGCCACCAGCAGAGGGGATGGGGGGGACGAGCAGTACTTC. It codes for CATSRGDGGDEQYF.

A note on this clone: A junction end diverges from the germline sequence, so it may reflect a read error. The chain carries TRBV7-9 and TRBJ2-1, with D perhaps matching TRBD1 (5 bases). The CDR3 runs 13 residues. Germline V CDR1 and CDR2: SEHNR, FQNEAQ (reference sequence). The CDR3 region has the DNA TGTTCCAGCAGCGCCAGGGCCCTCAATGAGCAGTTCTTC. Its translation: CSSSARALNEQFF. Combining the CDR3 with reference TRBV7-9 and TRBJ2-1 gives the whole variable domain DTGVSQNPRHKITKRGQNVTFRCDPISEHNRLYWYRQTLGQGPEFLTYFQNEAQLEKSRLLSDRFSAERPKGSFSTLEIQRTEQGDSAMYLCSSSARALNEQFFGPGTRLTVL.

The V and J genes are TRBV30 and TRBJ1-2; 7 bases are a match to TRBD1. The CDR3 has 13 residues. The germline V gene has CDR1 GTSNPN and CDR2 SVGIG (reference sequence). After removal of 4 bases from V and 8 bases from J, the junction contained 10 bases not matched to a gene. CDR3 residues: CAWNQQGPPGYTF. Here the CDR3 DNA reads TGTGCCTGGAACCAACAGGGGCCGCCGGGCTACACCTTC.

This chain uses TRBV2 with TRBJ1-5; 9 nucleotides agree with TRBD1. V was pared by 5 bases and J by 7 bases, with 6 bases of the junction left unmatched. CDR3 size: 14 residues. Germline assignment: CDR1 SNHLY and CDR2 FYNNEI. The CDR3 DNA follows: TGTGCCAGCAGTCCGGGACAGGGACGGCAGCCCCAGCATTTT. Its translation: CASSPGQGRQPQHF.

The rearrangement links TRBV14 to TRBJ2-4, with unresolved D. The germline gives CDR1 SGHDN, CDR2 FVKESK. Trimming removed 0 bases at V and 5 bases at J, with 8 bases between. The CDR3 runs 14 residues. The CDR3 region is CASSQDVTQNIQYF. The CDR3 DNA is TGTGCCAGCAGCCAAGACGTCACACAAAACATTCAGTACTTC. The entire variable domain, with the rest obtained from reference TRBV14 and TRBJ2-4, is as follows: EAGVTQFPSHSVIEKGQTVTLRCDPISGHDNLYWYRRVMGKEIKFLLHFVKESKQDESGMPNNRFLAERTGGTYSTLKVQPAELEDSGVYFCASSQDVTQNIQYFGAGTRLSVL.

For this clone: The same CDR3 is also encoded by other DNA sequences in this sample. The chain links TRBV7-9 to TRBJ1-5, with no clear D. CDR1 and CDR2 (germline): SEHNR, FQNEAQ (reference sequence). CDR3 size: 14 residues. V lost 1 base to trimming and J lost 4 bases, with 8 bases between them. The CDR3 nucleotides read TGTGCCAGCAGCTTAGGGGGAGGGAATCAGCCCCAGCATTTT. This sequence encodes CASSLGGGNQPQHF.

This clone occurred once. This chain links TRBV7-9 with TRBJ2-3; D is ambiguous. V dropped 6 bases and J dropped 10 bases, with 17 bases sitting between them. The CDR3 runs to 13 residues. Germline V gene data show CDR1 as SEHNR and CDR2 as FQNEAQ (reference sequence). CDR3 in DNA: TGTGCCAGCAGGCCCACCCCAGGTAGTGCGCAGTATTTT. It yields the protein CASRPTPGSAQYF.

The rearrangement uses TRBV4-3 and TRBJ2-1; TRBD2 is a possible D gene (6 bases). CDR3 length equals 16 residues. Germline assignment: CDR1 LGHNA and CDR2 YSLEER. V lost 5 bases and J lost 5, with 19 bases in between. The CDR3 spells CASSSLGASAHNEQFF. The CDR3 DNA sequence: TGCGCCAGCAGCTCCCTCGGGGCTAGCGCGCACAATGAGCAGTTCTTC.

The chain joins TRBV18 to TRBJ2-3; 11 positions agree with TRBD2. CDR1 is KGHSH, CDR2 LQKENI, per germline. This CDR3 comprises 15 residues. The V and J ends lost 4 bases and 5 bases, in that order; junction bases with no gene match: 5. The CDR3 here is CASSRGTSGEDTQYF. The DNA for the CDR3 is TGTGCCAGCTCACGTGGGACTAGCGGCGAAGATACGCAGTATTTT.

This rearrangement joins TRBV19 to TRBJ2-3; D perhaps matches TRBD2 (6 bases). CDR3 size: 13 residues. V lost 6 bases, J lost 1 base, and 8 bases lay in between. From germline, CDR1 is LNHDA and CDR2 SQIVND (reference sequence). The CDR3 loop is CASRAGGTDTQYF. The DNA of the CDR3 is TGTGCCAGTAGAGCGGGCGGCACAGATACGCAGTATTTT.